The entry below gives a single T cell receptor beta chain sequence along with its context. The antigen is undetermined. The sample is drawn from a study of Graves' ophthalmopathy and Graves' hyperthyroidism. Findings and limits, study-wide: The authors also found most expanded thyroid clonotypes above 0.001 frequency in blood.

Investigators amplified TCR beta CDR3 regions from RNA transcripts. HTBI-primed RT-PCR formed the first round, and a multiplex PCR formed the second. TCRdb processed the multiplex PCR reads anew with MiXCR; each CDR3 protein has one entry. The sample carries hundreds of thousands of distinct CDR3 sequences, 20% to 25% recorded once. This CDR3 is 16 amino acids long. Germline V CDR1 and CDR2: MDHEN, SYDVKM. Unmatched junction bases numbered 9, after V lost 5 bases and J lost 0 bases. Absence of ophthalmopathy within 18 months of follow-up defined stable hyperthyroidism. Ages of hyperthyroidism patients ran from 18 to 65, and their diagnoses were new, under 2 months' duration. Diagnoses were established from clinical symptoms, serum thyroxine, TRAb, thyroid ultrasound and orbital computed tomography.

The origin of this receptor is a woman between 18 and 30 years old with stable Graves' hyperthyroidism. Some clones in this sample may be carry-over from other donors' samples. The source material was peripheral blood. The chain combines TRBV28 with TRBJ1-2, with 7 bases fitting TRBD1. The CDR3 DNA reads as TGTGCCAGCAGTCCATGGACAGGCCTAGCTAACTATGGCTACACCTTC. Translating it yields CASSPWTGLANYGYTF.